This T cell receptor (beta chain) was retrieved from a study of blood T cell repertoires in COVID-19. Study context: Specimens from acute and convalescent COVID-19 originated in the United States, Italy and Spain. The cDNA or gDNA used as material had been derived from T cells, B-cell-depleted T cells, or PBMCs.

The V gene end was trimmed by 0 bases and the J gene end by 0 bases; junction bases not matched to a gene: 7. Germline V CDR1 and CDR2: SEHNR, FQNEAQ (reference sequence). The CDR3 spans 18 residues. Methods used by the authors: Nucleated cell counts were estimated from reference gene primer amplification. The assay was immunoSEQ multiplex PCR, and TCRdb's table has in-frame clones only and misses some. V, J and clone size reflect that table, while D and trimming were determined from the DNA. This sample has under 200,000 clones, with 75% to 90% found just once. Source material: peripheral blood. The V gene is TRBV7-9, the J gene TRBJ2-7, with TRBD2 matching 11 bases. The clonotype originates from a woman of 80 years or more with active or convalescent COVID-19. The CDR3 spells CASSLATSGGWSSYEQYF. For the CDR3, the DNA is TGTGCCAGCAGCTTAGCTACTAGCGGGGGCTGGAGCTCCTACGAGCAGTACTTC.